This TCR beta chain appears in the sequencing data of a study of blood T cell repertoires in COVID-19. Repertoires were generated with immunoSEQ multiplex PCR, while TCRdb's copy carries only in-frame clones and drops some. The table has 130,000 or so clones, around nine tenths seen once. Trimming cost V 4 bases and J 7 bases, with 13 bases left between them. Germline CDR1 reads SGHAT; CDR2 reads FQNNGV. CDR3 size: 14 residues. The TCR sequence derives from a woman in her seventies with COVID-19, enrolled during active disease. The chain carries TRBV11-2 and TRBJ2-2, with D possibly being TRBD2 (5 bases). Sample: peripheral blood. The CDR3 DNA is TGTGCCAGCAGCTCACGGGGTTGGGGCGGGGAGCTGTTTTTT. It specifies CASSSRGWGGELFF.